The rows below give T cell receptor beta chains drawn from one sample of a study of shared clonotypes between healthy human individuals. Only in-frame clones appear in the TCRdb table, and some are missing; sequencing was by immunoSEQ multiplex PCR. In the table there are over 2 million clones, about 90% of which are singletons. Sequencing was done on a sample of naive CD4+ T cells from PBMCs. The receptors derive from a man aged 18 to 29 in good health. Some clones in this sample may be carry-over from other donors' samples. The CDR3 runs from the conserved cysteine through the conserved F or W. A D gene is named only where the DNA matches it firmly. A clone size is listed for some rows: how often the clone was seen (once, few, many), or a class if it is expanded.

d_call clone_size j_call v_call cdr3_aa cdr3_nt
- - TRBJ1-4 TRBV5-1 CASSLGSLANEKLFF TGCGCCAGCAGCTTGGGGTCCCTAGCTAATGAAAAACTGTTTTTT
- - TRBJ2-7 TRBV11-2 CASSFRGSEQYF TGTGCCAGCAGCTTCAGGGGAAGCGAGCAGTACTTC
- few TRBJ2-3 TRBV28 CASSQTDTQYF TGTGCCAGCAGTCAAACAGATACGCAGTATTTT
- - TRBJ2-2 TRBV28 CASRSPGTGELFF TGTGCCAGCAGGTCTCCAGGGACCGGGGAGCTGTTTTTT
TRBD1 - TRBJ2-7 TRBV2 CASSPQGTVSYEQYF TGTGCCAGCAGCCCCCAAGGGACAGTCTCCTACGAGCAGTACTTC
- once TRBJ1-4 TRBV18 CASSRVGGDTNEKLFF TGTGCCAGCTCCCGCGTTGGGGGTGACACTAATGAAAAACTGTTTTTT
- - TRBJ2-1 TRBV5-1 CASSFRTEDEQFF TGCGCCAGCAGCTTTAGGACAGAGGATGAGCAGTTCTTC
- - TRBJ2-7 TRBV5-1 CASSARTADNEQYF TGCGCCAGCAGCGCCCGGACAGCCGACAACGAGCAGTACTTC
- - TRBJ1-5 TRBV7-6 CASSLGYPNSNQPQHF TGTGCCAGCAGCTTAGGGTACCCCAATAGCAATCAGCCCCAGCATTTT
- - TRBJ2-5 TRBV14 CASSQDRGRETQYF TGTGCCAGCAGCCAAGACAGGGGTCGGGAGACCCAGTACTTC
- - TRBJ1-4 TRBV6-6 CASSGPPREKLFF TGTGCCAGCAGCGGCCCCCCCCGGGAAAAACTGTTTTTT
- - TRBJ2-1 TRBV7-2 CASSLLTTNNEQFF TGTGCCAGCAGCTTATTAACCACGAACAATGAGCAGTTCTTC
TRBD1 - TRBJ1-1 TRBV27 CASSLLARGPTEAFF TGTGCCAGCAGTTTATTGGCCAGGGGGCCGACTGAAGCTTTCTTT
- - TRBJ2-4 TRBV28 CASGAAPGAKNIQYF TGTGCCAGCGGGGCCGCCCCGGGAGCCAAAAACATTCAGTACTTC
- - TRBJ2-4 TRBV28 CASSQYRLNIQYF TGTGCCAGCAGTCAATACAGGTTAAACATTCAGTACTTC
- - TRBJ2-6 TRBV13 CASSFQGGANVLTF TGTGCCAGCAGCTTTCAAGGAGGGGCCAACGTCCTGACTTTC
- - TRBJ1-1 TRBV7-2 CASSLDPRFTEAFF TGTGCCAGCAGCTTAGACCCGAGGTTCACTGAAGCTTTCTTT
- - TRBJ2-3 TRBV6-5 CASSYSITGRADTQYF TGTGCCAGCAGTTACTCGATCACGGGGCGGGCAGATACGCAGTATTTT
TRBD2 - TRBJ2-7 TRBV28 CASSLAREGPHEQYF TGTGCCAGCAGTTTAGCCAGGGAGGGCCCTCACGAGCAGTACTTC
TRBD2 - TRBJ2-1 TRBV2 CASTLAGVNEQFF TGTGCCAGCACCCTAGCGGGAGTTAATGAGCAGTTCTTC
- few TRBJ1-1 TRBV9 CASSVHRVDTEAFF TGTGCCAGCAGCGTCCACAGGGTGGACACTGAAGCTTTCTTT
- - TRBJ1-2 TRBV7-9 CASSLAGGIHGYGYTF TGTGCCAGCAGCTTGGCGGGGGGTATCCACGGCTATGGCTACACCTTC
TRBD1 - TRBJ1-1 TRBV28 CASQSQGAGNTEAFF TGTGCCAGCCAGTCGCAGGGGGCGGGGAACACTGAAGCTTTCTTT
- - TRBJ1-1 TRBV4-1 CASSVPLTVMNTEAFF TGCGCCAGCAGCGTCCCTTTGACAGTCATGAACACTGAAGCTTTCTTT
TRBD2 once TRBJ2-1 TRBV5-1 CASSLGLADINEQFF TGCGCCAGCAGCTTGGGACTAGCGGACATCAATGAGCAGTTCTTC
TRBD2 - TRBJ2-1 TRBV5-1 CASSLAPSGRTPNEQFF TGCGCCAGCAGCTTGGCTCCTAGCGGGAGGACCCCCAATGAGCAGTTCTTC
TRBD1 few TRBJ1-1 TRBV5-1 CASSPQGANPEAFF TGCGCCAGCAGCCCACAGGGGGCGAATCCTGAAGCTTTCTTT
- - TRBJ1-5 TRBV23-1 CASLTNGRLTGHQPQHF TGCGCCAGCCTAACAAATGGGCGTCTGACGGGCCATCAGCCCCAGCATTTT
TRBD2 once TRBJ2-5 TRBV9 CASSPRLAGDQETQYF TGTGCCAGCAGCCCCCGGCTAGCGGGAGACCAAGAGACCCAGTACTTC
- - TRBJ2-1 TRBV12-1 CASSFAEETWDEQFF TGTGCCAGCAGCTTTGCGGAGGAAACCTGGGATGAGCAGTTCTTC
- - TRBJ2-2 TRBV7-2 CASSHIEGSSGRELFF TGTGCCAGCAGCCATATCGAGGGGTCCTCCGGGAGGGAGCTGTTTTTT
- - TRBJ2-3 TRBV7-9 CASSLARGGGGDTQYF TGTGCCAGCAGCTTAGCGCGAGGGGGGGGCGGAGATACGCAGTATTTT
TRBD1 - TRBJ1-1 TRBV27 CASSTGTGSTEAFF TGTGCCAGCAGTACCGGGACAGGGAGCACTGAAGCTTTCTTT
- few TRBJ1-1 TRBV18 CASSLTLIQGGAEAFF TGTGCCAGCTCCCTTACGTTAATACAGGGAGGAGCTGAAGCTTTCTTT
TRBD1 - TRBJ1-2 TRBV28 CASSSSGTDNYGYTF TGTGCCAGCAGTTCGTCAGGGACAGACAACTATGGCTACACCTTC
- - TRBJ1-1 TRBV19 CASHTKAWTEAFF TGTGCCAGCCATACCAAGGCTTGGACTGAAGCTTTCTTT
TRBD1 - TRBJ1-5 TRBV18 CASSATGGGNQPQHF TGTGCCAGCTCAGCAACAGGGGGAGGCAATCAGCCCCAGCATTTT
TRBD1 once TRBJ1-2 TRBV7-3 CASSPGTGEGYTF TGTGCCAGCAGCCCCGGGACAGGGGAAGGCTACACCTTC
- - TRBJ1-1 TRBV28 CATYRGSSNTEAFF TGTGCCACATATCGGGGCAGTTCGAACACTGAAGCTTTCTTT
- - TRBJ2-4 TRBV15 CATSRDLGLAKNIQYF TGTGCCACCAGCAGAGATCTCGGGCTAGCCAAAAACATTCAGTACTTC
- - TRBJ1-1 TRBV28 CASLYGGGAEAFF TGTGCCAGCCTCTACGGGGGTGGCGCTGAAGCTTTCTTT
- - TRBJ2-7 TRBV9 CASSVRYEQYF TGTGCCAGCAGCGTCCGCTACGAGCAGTACTTC
- - TRBJ2-3 TRBV25-1 CASSTIVGGDTQYF TGTGCCAGCAGTACAATAGTTGGGGGCGATACGCAGTATTTT
TRBD1 - TRBJ2-7 TRBV2 CASSAQGSFYEQYF TGTGCCAGCAGTGCACAGGGGTCCTTTTACGAGCAGTACTTC
TRBD1 - TRBJ2-3 TRBV6-1 CASSEVRTGGDTQYF TGTGCCAGCAGTGAAGTTCGGACAGGGGGAGATACGCAGTATTTT
TRBD2 - TRBJ2-5 TRBV29-1 CSFSGSQETQYF TGCAGCTTTAGCGGGAGCCAAGAGACCCAGTACTTC
TRBD1 - TRBJ1-1 TRBV6-5 CASSYRGTGRTAEAFF TGTGCCAGCAGTTACCGTGGGACAGGGAGAACGGCTGAAGCTTTCTTT